A single sample gave rise to the 17 T cell receptor beta chains below, sequenced in a study of CD8 T cells in ankylosing spondylitis. Each CDR3 protein is one row after TCRdb ran MiXCR on the 5' RACE reads. The sample yields more than 100,000 distinct CDR3 sequences, 9.5% to 12% seen once. The material sequenced was blood, either unsorted or a sorted T cell fraction (not recorded which). The receptors were sampled from a female donor with ankylosing spondylitis or in good health (not recorded which).

This clonotype was detected many times. The chain combines TRBV7-2 with TRBJ2-7; 8 bases map to TRBD2. Germline-derived CDR1 and CDR2 are SGHTA and FQGNSA. This CDR3 region has 14 residues. V lost 7 bases, J lost 2 bases, and 7 bases stayed unmatched. CDR3 in DNA: TGTGCCAGCACCCTGCTAGCGGGCCCCTACGAGCAGTACTTC. This encodes CASTLLAGPYEQYF.

Note on this clonotype: A much more abundant neighbour one base away suggests this may be a read error. The genes are TRBV7-2 and TRBJ1-2; 8 positions agree with TRBD1. Germline lookup yields CDR1 SGHTA and CDR2 FQGNSA. V gave up 4 bases and J gave up 10 bases; unmatched junction bases: 14. The CDR3 loop spans 15 amino acids. For the CDR3, the DNA is TGTGCCAGCAGCTCGGACAGGGCGATAGTTGGTGACTACACCTTC. It encodes CASSSDRAIVGDYTF.

This clonotype was seen repeatedly, ten times or more. The J gene is TRBJ1-6, the V gene TRBV20-1, with TRBD1 matching over 9 bases. Trimming removed 6 bases from V and 7 bases from J; junction bases left unmatched: 7. CDR3 length: 14 residues. Germline V lookup: CDR1 DFQATT, CDR2 SNEGSKA (reference sequence). DNA for the CDR3: TGCAGTGCATACACCGGGACAGGGAATTCACCCCTCCACTTT. This codes for CSAYTGTGNSPLHF.

This clonotype was detected many times. The rearrangement joins TRBV5-1 to TRBJ1-5; TRBD1 agrees at 7 bases. The J segment lost 6 bases and the V segment lost 0 bases, leaving 6 bases of the junction unmatched. CDR1 and CDR2 from the germline V gene are SGHRS and YFSETQ. The CDR3 has 15 residues. The CDR3 nucleotides read TGCGCCAGCAGCTTGGGACAGGGTTTCGGTCAGCCCCAGCATTTT. The encoded protein is CASSLGQGFGQPQHF. The full variable domain, with the rest looked up from reference TRBV5-1 and TRBJ1-5, is KAGVTQTPRYLIKTRGQQVTLSCSPISGHRSVSWYQQTPGQGLQFLFEYFSETQRNKGNFPGRFSGRQFSNSRSEMNVSTLELGDSALYLCASSLGQGFGQPQHFGDGTRLSIL.

This clonotype showed up many times. The chain links TRBV5-1 to TRBJ2-1; D possibly corresponds to TRBD1 (5 bases). The ends were cut back, 4 bases at V and 6 bases at J, with 20 bases in the middle. This CDR3 is 16 amino acids long. Germline V lookup: CDR1 SGHRS, CDR2 YFSETQ. Here the CDR3 DNA reads TGCGCCAGCAGCATCATCCCAGGGTCCAAAGCCAATGAGCAGTTCTTC. Translated: CASSIIPGSKANEQFF.

In its sample, this clonotype was seen many times. This chain connects TRBV24-1 to TRBJ1-1, with 8 positions matching TRBD1. The germline gives CDR1 KGHDR, CDR2 SFDVKD. Trimming took 3 bases from V and 5 from J; bases not matched to a gene: 7. The CDR3 contains 15 residues. CDR3 protein: CATSDHGQGGTEAFF. The CDR3, as DNA: TGTGCCACCAGTGATCATGGACAGGGAGGGACTGAAGCTTTCTTT.

This clonotype was detected ten times or more. This sequence joins TRBV20-1 and TRBJ2-3; 10 bases fit TRBD2. With V trimmed by 2 bases and J by 4 bases, 9 bases remained unmatched. CDR3 length: 16 amino acids. Germline values: CDR1 DFQATT, CDR2 SNEGSKA (reference sequence). The CDR3 sequence is CSARPPSGRAADTQYF. CDR3 nucleotide sequence: TGCAGTGCTAGACCGCCCAGCGGGAGGGCGGCAGATACGCAGTATTTT.

This clonotype was counted only a few times. The chain joins TRBV29-1 to TRBJ1-2, with D possibly matching TRBD1 (6 bases). The CDR3 loop spans 14 amino acids. Germline V lookup: CDR1 SQVTM, CDR2 ANQGSEA. V was cut by 7 bases and J by 4 bases, with 19 bases left in between. The CDR3 sequence: CSDGTGKYGYGYTF. The DNA of the CDR3 is TGCAGCGACGGAACAGGGAAATACGGCTATGGCTACACCTTC.

This clonotype was observed at least ten times. CDR3 in DNA: TGTGCCAGCAGCAAGTACGAGGGGGCGAACACCGGGGAGCTGTTTTTT. Residues: CASSKYEGANTGELFF. V usage is TRBV7-9 and J usage is TRBJ2-2; a weak D match, TRBD1 (6 bases). CDR3 length: 16 amino acids. Trimming stripped 5 bases from V and 0 bases from J, with 13 bases between. CDR1 and CDR2 from the germline V gene are SEHNR and FQNEAQ (reference sequence).

The table lists this clonotype with many counts. This chain links TRBV29-1 with TRBJ2-7; D uncertain. Germline V gene data show CDR1 as SQVTM and CDR2 as ANQGSEA. This CDR3 is built from 15 residues. Trimming took 2 bases from V and 2 from J, leaving 16 bases between them. The CDR3 sequence: CSVERSDMSAYEQYF. The CDR3 DNA reads as TGCAGCGTTGAACGTTCAGACATGTCCGCCTACGAGCAGTACTTC.

In this sample, this clonotype turned up many times. The V gene is TRBV12-3 or TRBV12-4, the J gene TRBJ2-7; the D is unclear. The CDR3 covers 12 residues. Trimming cost V 2 bases and J 2 bases, with 4 bases left between them. CDR3 DNA sequence: TGTGCCAGCAGTTTACAAGCCTACGAGCAGTACTTC. Amino acid sequence: CASSLQAYEQYF.

This clonotype has at least ten counts. The chain has TRBV7-8 and TRBJ2-1, with 13 bases identical to TRBD2. Germline-derived CDR1 and CDR2 are SGHVS and FQNEAQ. With 3 bases clipped from V and 4 bases from J, the junction kept 3 bases outside the gene matches. The CDR3 is 16 residues long. The CDR3 loop reads CASSFGLAGVYNEQFF. CDR3 bases: TGTGCCAGCAGCTTCGGACTAGCGGGGGTTTACAATGAGCAGTTCTTC.

At least ten counts were recorded for this clonotype. The CDR3 DNA follows: TGTGCCATCAGTGAGAAGACAGGGGACAATCAGCCCCAGCATTTT. This sequence encodes CAISEKTGDNQPQHF. The chain is built from TRBV10-3 and TRBJ1-5; TRBD1 matches 8 bases. The CDR3 loop spans 15 amino acids. CDR1 ENHRY and CDR2 SYGVKD come from the germline V gene. Unmatched junction bases numbered 3, after V lost 2 bases and J lost 3 bases.

This clonotype was counted at least ten times. This chain's CDR3 is CASSQDHSALTDTQYF. The DNA of the CDR3 is TGTGCCAGCAGCCAAGATCATTCCGCCCTCACAGATACGCAGTATTTT. The rearrangement uses TRBV14 and TRBJ2-3, with D unresolved. CDR1 is SGHDN and CDR2 is FVKESK in the germline V gene. The CDR3 has 16 residues. With 0 bases removed from V and 2 bases from J, the gap between germline ends came to 12 bases.

The table lists this clonotype with many counts. The chain joins TRBV7-9 to TRBJ2-7, with D unclear. The CDR3 has 11 amino acids. Germline CDR1 SEHNR, CDR2 FQNEAQ (reference sequence). V was trimmed by 5 bases and J by 7 bases, leaving 9 bases between them. This chain's CDR3 is CASSQYGEQYF. For the CDR3, the DNA is TGTGCCAGCAGCCAATACGGAGAGCAGTACTTC.

The table lists this clonotype with a few counts. The chain employs TRBV5-5 and TRBJ2-1, with 7 bases lining up with TRBD1. The V and J ends lost 0 bases and 2 bases, in that order; junction bases with no gene match: 5. The CDR3 runs to 16 residues. In germline, CDR1 is SGHKS, CDR2 YYEKEE (reference sequence). CDR3: CASSLGSGGAYNEQFF. The DNA for the CDR3 is TGTGCCAGCAGCTTGGGCTCAGGGGGTGCCTACAATGAGCAGTTCTTC.

This clonotype showed up many times. The rearrangement joins TRBV20-1 to TRBJ1-4, with 7 bases matching TRBD1. There are 13 residues in the CDR3. Trimming removed 6 bases from V and 5 bases from J; junction bases left unmatched: 6. Looked up from germline, CDR1 is DFQATT and CDR2 is SNEGSKA (reference sequence). The CDR3 spells CSARDSPNEKLFF. The CDR3 DNA is TGCAGTGCCAGGGACAGCCCGAATGAAAAACTGTTTTTT.